Listed here are 27 T cell receptor beta chains from one sample, sequenced in a study of control samples from healthy donors and cancer patients. Clones were sequenced by immunoSEQ multiplex PCR, and TCRdb holds only the in-frame ones, with some missing. The repertoire has 15,000 to 20,000 clones, approximately 90% of them found once; the top ten carry 8% to 10%. The specimen was PBMCs. The receptor source for this set is an older woman with head and neck cancer.

This clone was observed a few times. The chain is built from TRBV6-6 and TRBJ1-2; D remains unclear. V was cut by 8 bases and J by 8 bases, with 15 bases left in between. CDR3 length: 12 amino acids. CDR1 and CDR2 (germline): MNHNY, SVGAGI (reference sequence). The CDR3 sequence: CASGGGKDGYTF. CDR3 in DNA: TGTGCCAGCGGAGGAGGGAAGGACGGCTACACCTTC.

This chain joins TRBV7-2 and TRBJ2-3, with 9 bases fitting TRBD2. The CDR3 extends over 14 amino acids. V lost 3 bases, J lost 4 bases, and 2 bases stayed unmatched. The germline gives CDR1 SGHTA, CDR2 FQGNSA. Here the CDR3 DNA reads TGTGCCAGCAGCTTCGCGGGAGGGTCAGATACGCAGTATTTT. Amino acids: CASSFAGGSDTQYF.

The rearrangement links TRBV7-6 to TRBJ2-5, with D uncertain. V dropped 1 base and J dropped 4 bases, with 16 bases sitting between them. Germline V CDR1 and CDR2: SGHVS, FNYEAQ. CDR3 length: 16 residues. The CDR3: CASSLGTGATGETQYF. CDR3 sequence (DNA): TGTGCCAGCAGCTTAGGAACTGGCGCGACGGGAGAGACCCAGTACTTC.

The chain uses TRBV2 and TRBJ2-2; D is undetermined. Between the trimmed V and J ends, which lost 4 bases and 7 bases, there was a span of 10 bases. CDR1 and CDR2 from the germline V gene are SNHLY and FYNNEI. The CDR3 contains 13 residues. The chain's CDR3 is CASSGPTGGELFF. The CDR3, as DNA: TGTGCCAGCAGTGGACCAACGGGCGGGGAGCTGTTTTTT.

The J gene is TRBJ2-7, the V gene TRBV27; D perhaps matches TRBD2 (6 bases). CDR1 MNHEY and CDR2 SMNVEV come from the germline V gene (reference sequence). This CDR3 spans 15 amino acids. Trimming cost V 0 bases and J 2 bases, with 11 bases left between them. CDR3 protein: CASSLSWGRPYEQYF. The CDR3 coding sequence is TGTGCCAGCAGTTTATCGTGGGGGAGGCCCTACGAGCAGTACTTC.

In this sample, this clone turned up once. The rearrangement links TRBV10-3 to TRBJ2-1; weak D call: TRBD2 (6 bases). This CDR3 has 16 amino acids. V was trimmed by 4 bases and J by 4 bases, leaving 17 bases between them. Germline V CDR1 and CDR2: ENHRY, SYGVKD. The chain's CDR3 is CAISAGFSGLYNEQFF. CDR3 DNA: TGTGCCATCAGTGCGGGTTTTAGCGGACTTTACAATGAGCAGTTCTTC.

This clone was seen a handful of times. The chain employs TRBV19 and TRBJ2-1; 12 bases fit TRBD2. Germline V gives CDR1 LNHDA, CDR2 SQIVND (reference sequence). This CDR3 region has 15 residues. The trim removed 9 bases at V and 4 bases at J, leaving 7 bases unmatched. The CDR3 here is CASRGGTSGYNEQFF. The CDR3 bases are TGTGCCAGCAGGGGGGGGACTAGCGGGTACAATGAGCAGTTCTTC.

V and J are TRBV27 and TRBJ2-1; the match to TRBD1 covers 8 bases. CDR3 length: 16 residues. V lost 8 bases to trimming and J lost 8 bases; unmatched junction nucleotides: 17. Germline CDR1 and CDR2: MNHEY and SMNVEV (reference sequence). CDR3 residues: CASLQGQGQIPYEQFF. The CDR3 DNA reads as TGTGCCAGCCTTCAAGGACAGGGCCAAATTCCCTATGAGCAGTTCTTC.

The J gene is TRBJ2-1, the V gene TRBV7-7; TRBD2 matches 9 bases. The V gene end was trimmed by 5 bases and the J gene end by 9 bases; junction bases not matched to a gene: 5. The CDR3 length is 13 residues. Germline V gene lookup returns CDR1 SSHAT and CDR2 FNYEAQ (reference sequence). CDR3 nucleotide sequence: TGTGCCAGCAGCCCGCGGGAGGGCCTTGAGCAGTTCTTC. This translates into CASSPREGLEQFF.

The rearrangement uses TRBV24-1 and TRBJ2-1; 9 nucleotides match TRBD1. The V and J ends lost 6 bases and 8 bases, in that order; junction bases with no gene match: 10. The CDR3 runs 15 residues. Germline loops: CDR1 KGHDR, CDR2 SFDVKD. In nucleotides, the CDR3 is TGTGCCACCAGTCCCGGGACAGGGTACTTCCATGAGCAGTTCTTC. Its translation: CATSPGTGYFHEQFF.

V and J are TRBV7-3 and TRBJ1-1; D remains ambiguous. The germline V gene has CDR1 SGHTA and CDR2 FQGTGA. V was trimmed by 5 bases and J by 0 bases, leaving 10 bases between them. This CDR3 region has 14 residues. CDR3 bases: TGTGCCAGCAGCCCCTCGGGAATGAACACTGAAGCTTTCTTT. It yields the protein CASSPSGMNTEAFF.

The chain employs TRBV6-5 and TRBJ1-5, with D perhaps matching TRBD1 (6 bases). CDR1 and CDR2 (germline): MNHEY, SVGAGI. V lost 6 bases to trimming and J lost 3 bases, with 15 bases between them. The CDR3 runs 15 residues. CDR3: CASRPGAALNQPQHF. Here the CDR3 DNA reads TGTGCCAGCAGACCAGGGGCAGCCCTCAATCAGCCCCAGCATTTT.

The chain uses TRBV3-1 (or the pseudogene TRBV3-2) and TRBJ1-2; D call uncertain. This CDR3 is built from 14 residues. The germline CDR1 and CDR2 sequences are LGHDT and YNNKEL (reference sequence). The ends were cut back, 0 bases at V and 7 bases at J, with 12 bases in the middle. In DNA form, the CDR3 reads TGTGCCAGCAGCCAAGACAGGATTTTGCCTGGCTACACCTTC. Its translation is CASSQDRILPGYTF.

The V call is TRBV27, the J call TRBJ2-2; the D gene could be TRBD1 or TRBD2 (5 bases each). CDR1 is MNHEY, CDR2 SMNVEV, per germline (reference sequence). V lost 1 base and J 0 bases, leaving 6 bases between the germline ends. CDR3 length: 15 amino acids. As DNA, the CDR3 is TGTGCCAGCAGTTTATTGGGGGCGAACACCGGGGAGCTGTTTTTT. It is translated as CASSLLGANTGELFF.

The chain employs TRBV28 and TRBJ2-1; tentative D call: TRBD1 (6 bases). Trimming shortened V by 4 bases and J by 5 bases, and 18 bases separated the two germline ends. There are 16 residues in the CDR3. Germline assignment: CDR1 MDHEN and CDR2 SYDVKM. As DNA, the CDR3 is TGTGCCAGCAGTTCACCCTTAGGGGGAGAGGACAATGAGCAGTTCTTC. Translating it yields CASSSPLGGEDNEQFF.

This clone was counted between two and nine times. The chain employs TRBV6-5 and TRBJ2-5, with 7 bases lining up with TRBD1. The trim removed 2 bases at V and 2 bases at J, leaving 5 bases unmatched. The CDR3 is 15 amino acids. Germline loops: CDR1 MNHEY, CDR2 SVGAGI. The chain's CDR3 is CASSYSSRGQETQYF. In DNA form, the CDR3 reads TGTGCCAGCAGTTACAGTAGCAGGGGGCAAGAGACCCAGTACTTC.

This chain links TRBV6-5 with TRBJ1-4; D ambiguous. Trimming shortened V by 0 bases and J by 3 bases, and 5 bases separated the two germline ends. CDR1 and CDR2 (germline): MNHEY, SVGAGI. This CDR3 is 14 amino acids long. The CDR3 DNA reads TGTGCCAGCAGTTACTCCCAGGCTAATGAAAAACTGTTTTTT. It is translated as CASSYSQANEKLFF.

The chain joins TRBV6-1 to TRBJ1-3, with D possibly matching TRBD1 (5 bases). V lost 3 bases and J lost 3, with 9 bases in between. There are 14 residues in the CDR3. Germline CDR1 and CDR2: MNHNS and SASEGT. The DNA for the CDR3 is TGTGCCAGCAGTGATCAGACAGTTGGAAACACCATATATTTT. It specifies CASSDQTVGNTIYF.

This chain uses TRBV27 with TRBJ1-2, with TRBD1 matching 7 bases. Germline CDR1 is MNHEY and CDR2 is SMNVEV (reference sequence). The length of the CDR3 is 16 residues. Trimming cost V 8 bases and J 2 bases; bases outside gene matches: 14. In nucleotides, the CDR3 is TGTGCCAGCTCCCGAAAAGGGGGCGCTTTAAACTATGGCTACACCTTC. This encodes CASSRKGGALNYGYTF.

The chain recombines TRBV30 with TRBJ2-1, with 7 bases that match TRBD1. Germline V CDR1 and CDR2: GTSNPN, SVGIG (reference sequence). The CDR3 sequence is 17 residues long. The J segment lost 0 bases and the V segment lost 1 base, leaving 9 bases of the junction unmatched. The CDR3 nucleotides are TGTGCCTGGAGTGATCGGGACAGAAGGAGCTCCTACAATGAGCAGTTCTTC. This encodes CAWSDRDRRSSYNEQFF. Using reference TRBV30 and TRBJ2-1 for the parts outside the CDR3, the full variable domain is SQTIHQWPATLVQPVGSPLSLECTVEGTSNPNLYWYRQAAGRGLQLLFYSVGIGQISSEVPQNLSASRPQDRQFILSSKKLLLSDSGFYLCAWSDRDRRSSYNEQFFGPGTRLTVL.

The gene calls are TRBV6-5 and TRBJ1-1, with 7 bases lining up with TRBD1. The V gene end was trimmed by 0 bases and the J gene end by 3 bases; junction bases not matched to a gene: 4. There are 15 residues in the CDR3. From germline, CDR1 is MNHEY and CDR2 SVGAGI. In DNA form, the CDR3 reads TGTGCCAGCAGTTACTCGAATACAGGGGACACTGAAGCTTTCTTT. Its translation is CASSYSNTGDTEAFF.

The rearrangement uses TRBV18 and TRBJ1-2; 9 bases map to TRBD1. The CDR3 sequence is 16 residues long. Losses at the gene ends were 3 bases for V and 0 bases for J; bases not matched to a gene: 5. Germline lookup yields CDR1 KGHSH and CDR2 LQKENI. CDR3 loop: CASSPVRDRANYGYTF. The CDR3 nucleotides are TGTGCCAGCTCACCGGTGAGGGACAGGGCTAACTATGGCTACACCTTC.

This chain connects TRBV5-1 to TRBJ1-5, with 8 bases aligning to TRBD1. Germline loops: CDR1 SGHRS, CDR2 YFSETQ. The V segment lost 4 bases and the J segment 6 bases; nucleotides outside the gene matches: 9. This CDR3 is built from 15 residues. CDR3 DNA sequence: TGCGCCAGCAGCCCTACAGGGGGAGTAGGTCAGCCCCAGCATTTT. This codes for CASSPTGGVGQPQHF.

The V call is TRBV10-3, the J call TRBJ2-7; TRBD1 matches 11 bases. V trimming: 6 bases; J trimming: 4 bases; junction bases outside the gene matches: 5. The CDR3 is 14 residues long. The germline V gene encodes CDR1 ENHRY and CDR2 SYGVKD. The CDR3 loop is CAISHGTGGYEQYF. The CDR3 DNA follows: TGTGCCATCAGCCACGGGACAGGGGGGTACGAGCAGTACTTC.

As DNA, the CDR3 is TGTGCCAGCAGTGAGAGAGGGGGCAGACAGCCCCAGCATTTT. The encoded protein is CASSERGGRQPQHF. This sequence joins TRBV6-1 and TRBJ1-5; 7 nucleotides align to TRBD1. The V gene end was trimmed by 3 bases and the J gene end by 7 bases; junction bases not matched to a gene: 6. The CDR3 is 14 residues long. CDR1 is MNHNS, CDR2 SASEGT, per germline.

Here the CDR3 DNA reads TGCGCCAGCAGCCTCTCAGGGCGTGGGACTGAAGCTTTCTTT. Its protein product is CASSLSGRGTEAFF. This sequence joins TRBV5-1 and TRBJ1-1; possible D gene TRBD1, 5 bases. CDR1 and CDR2 from the germline V gene are SGHRS and YFSETQ. Trimming shortened V by 4 bases and J by 5 bases, and 15 bases separated the two germline ends. The CDR3 runs to 14 residues. The variable domain in full, with the rest retrieved from reference TRBV5-1 and TRBJ1-1, is KAGVTQTPRYLIKTRGQQVTLSCSPISGHRSVSWYQQTPGQGLQFLFEYFSETQRNKGNFPGRFSGRQFSNSRSEMNVSTLELGDSALYLCASSLSGRGTEAFFGQGTRLTVV.

The J gene is TRBJ1-4, the V gene TRBV7-9; D possibly corresponds to TRBD1 (5 bases). Deletions cut 1 base from V and 7 bases from J, with 19 bases between. This CDR3 contains 17 residues. Germline values: CDR1 SEHNR, CDR2 FQNEAQ (reference sequence). The CDR3 is CASSLGGTAAGGEKLFF. CDR3 nucleotide sequence: TGTGCCAGCAGCTTAGGTGGGACGGCGGCGGGTGGTGAAAAACTGTTTTTT.